Listed below are T cell receptor beta chains from one sample, sequenced in a study of T-cell reconstitution after alpha-beta-depleted transplantation in children. TCRdb fed the PCR reads into MiXCR, producing one record per CDR3 protein. The table shows 200,000 to 250,000 distinct CDR3 sequences, with approximately 10% occurring only once. The input for sequencing was PBMCs, taken before TCRalphabeta/CD19-depleted stem cell transplant. All receptors come from a child less than two years old with acute myeloid leukemia, due to receive a stem cell transplant. CDR3s include the opening cysteine and the closing phenylalanine or tryptophan. The order of the fields is CDR3 DNA, CDR3 protein, clone size, D gene, V gene, J gene. The D gene is left open where the match is weak. Clone size appears in some rows only: once, few, many, or a class for an expanded clone.

TGTGCCTGGGCCAGAGGGAATAGCAATCAGCCCCAGCATTTT	CAWARGNSNQPQHF	many	.	TRBV30	TRBJ1-5
TGTGCCAGCACGGCGGCCCGAAAATCTAATTCACCCCTCCACTTT	CASTAARKSNSPLHF	many	.	TRBV12-3/TRBV12-4	TRBJ1-6
TGCAGCGCATCGACAGGTTTCAATTTTTTCTACGAGCAGTACTTC	CSASTGFNFFYEQYF	many	.	TRBV29-1	TRBJ2-7
TGCAGCGCCCTCGGTGACACTTCGAACACCGGGGAGCTGTTTTTT	CSALGDTSNTGELFF	many	.	TRBV29-1	TRBJ2-2
TGTGCCAGCAGCGTAGGAGGGGTTCCAAATCAGCCCCAGCATTTT	CASSVGGVPNQPQHF	many	.	TRBV9	TRBJ1-5
TGTGCCACCTGCCAAGCCGGCTTTTCAAACTCCTACAATGAGCAGTTCTTC	CATCQAGFSNSYNEQFF	few	.	TRBV3-1	TRBJ2-1
TGCGCCAGGGTGCGGGAGGGCGGAGAGACCCAGTACTTC	CARVREGGETQYF	few	TRBD2	TRBV23-1	TRBJ2-5
TGCGCCAGCAGCCAGCTAGCGGGGTTAGTCGGGGAGCTGTTTTTT	CASSQLAGLVGELFF	many	TRBD2	TRBV4-1	TRBJ2-2
TGCAGCGCAGCCGGCGTAGAAGACAGGGTATACGAGCAGTACTTC	CSAAGVEDRVYEQYF	few	TRBD1	TRBV29-1	TRBJ2-7
TGCAGTGCTTGGGGACAGGGGGCGCGTGGCTACACCTTC	CSAWGQGARGYTF	.	TRBD1	TRBV20-1	TRBJ1-2
TGTGCCAGCAGTCCACGGACAGGTGGATCCTACGAGCAGTACTTC	CASSPRTGGSYEQYF	many	TRBD1	TRBV12-3/TRBV12-4	TRBJ2-7
TGTGCCAGCAGTTCCCGGAGCGGGAGTACCCACAATGAGCAGTTCTTC	CASSSRSGSTHNEQFF	many	TRBD2	TRBV6-5	TRBJ2-1
TGTGCCAGCAGTCTACAGGGTATCAGATCACCCCTCCACTTT	CASSLQGIRSPLHF	many	.	TRBV12-3/TRBV12-4	TRBJ1-6
TGTGCCAGCAATCCTAGCGGCACCGGCTCCTACAATGAGCAGTTCTTC	CASNPSGTGSYNEQFF	many	TRBD2	TRBV6-2/TRBV6-3	TRBJ2-1
TGCAGTGCTAGAGACCGTGGCGGGTACCGGCCCTATGAGCAGTTCTTC	CSARDRGGYRPYEQFF	many	.	TRBV20-1	TRBJ2-1
TGCAGTGCCAGAAGAGAGACCCAGTACTTC	CSARRETQYF	many	.	TRBV20-1	TRBJ2-5
TGCGCCAGCAGCGCCCCCACAGATACGCAGTATTTT	CASSAPTDTQYF	.	.	TRBV5-1	TRBJ2-3
TGTGCCAGCAGTTACGGGGTTAGCGGGAGGGAAATTGGGCAGTTCTTC	CASSYGVSGREIGQFF	many	TRBD2	TRBV6-5	TRBJ2-1
TGTGCCAGTCCGACCGGGACTAGCGGGGGTTTCAACACCGGGGAGCTGTTTTTT	CASPTGTSGGFNTGELFF	many	TRBD2	TRBV6-1	TRBJ2-2
TGTGCCAGCTCACGTTGGGACTTCGGGAAATCACCCCTCCACTTT	CASSRWDFGKSPLHF	many	.	TRBV18	TRBJ1-6